Listed below are T cell receptor beta chains from one sample, sequenced in a study of T cell changes during pregnancy in multiple sclerosis. Profiling relied on immunoSEQ multiplex PCR, and the TCRdb table lists in-frame clones only, not all of them. Found here are tens of thousands of clones, 90% to 95% of them singletons; the top ten hold more than 2%. The sample was peripheral blood, taken in the second trimester of pregnancy. Receptors originate from a female donor with multiple sclerosis, enrolled in a pregnancy study. Each CDR3 is given with its conserved first and last residue. A D gene is named only where the DNA matches it firmly. Size is stated for part of the rows, as once, few or many counts, or as a class when the clone is expanded.

J	D	V	size	DNA	CDR3
TRBJ1-2	-	TRBV2	-	TGTGCCAGCAGTACACAGGCGTACTGGAACTATGGCTACACCTTC	CASSTQAYWNYGYTF
TRBJ2-5	TRBD2	TRBV30	-	TGTGCCTGGAGCGCGGTTCGGGGACTAGGATCGGCGGAGACCCAGTACTTC	CAWSAVRGLGSAETQYF
TRBJ1-1	TRBD1	TRBV6-6	few	TGTGCCAGCAGTTACCCTGGACAGGGCACTGAAGCTTTCTTT	CASSYPGQGTEAFF
TRBJ1-5	-	TRBV10-3	-	TGTGCCATCAGTGATAGAGGTCAGCCCCAGCATTTT	CAISDRGQPQHF
TRBJ1-3	-	TRBV7-2	-	TGTGCCAGCAGCTTAGGGGAGACCTCTGGAAACACCATATATTTT	CASSLGETSGNTIYF
TRBJ1-2	-	TRBV18	few	TGTGCCAGCTCACCACCGATCAGGGTTCATGGCTACACCTTC	CASSPPIRVHGYTF
TRBJ2-7	-	TRBV5-5	-	TGTGCCAGCAGCTTGAGGAGTAGCGGTCGCTACGAGCAGTACTTC	CASSLRSSGRYEQYF
TRBJ2-7	-	TRBV6-1	once	TGTGCCAGCACTCCGGACATCGGCTCCTACGAGCAGTACTTC	CASTPDIGSYEQYF
TRBJ1-1	TRBD1	TRBV6-1	-	TGTGCCAGCACCCCGACAGGGGAGGGCACTGAAGCTTTCTTT	CASTPTGEGTEAFF
TRBJ2-2	-	TRBV9	-	TGTGCCAGCACCGGGGTATGGAACACCGGGGAGCTGTTTTTT	CASTGVWNTGELFF
TRBJ1-5	-	TRBV6-1	-	TGTGCCAGCAGTTACAATCAGCCCCAGCATTTT	CASSYNQPQHF
TRBJ1-5	TRBD1	TRBV5-5	-	TGTGCCAGCAGTTTGACAGGGCTTCGTTCTCAGCCCCAGCATTTT	CASSLTGLRSQPQHF
TRBJ2-4	-	TRBV4-1	-	TGCGCCAGCAGCCAAGATGACAGCAGGGGGGACATTCAGTACTTC	CASSQDDSRGDIQYF
TRBJ1-6	-	TRBV10-1	-	TGCGCCAGCAGTCCAGGGGTTGGTTCACCCCTCCACTTT	CASSPGVGSPLHF
TRBJ1-1	TRBD1	TRBV5-1	once	TGCGCCAGCAGCCCGTCGGGACAGCAAAACACTGAAGCTTTCTTT	CASSPSGQQNTEAFF
TRBJ1-1	-	TRBV9	-	TGTGCCAGCAGCCTCGACCTCGGACAGCTAAACACTGAAGCTTTCTTT	CASSLDLGQLNTEAFF
TRBJ2-4	-	TRBV14	-	TGTGCCAGCAGCCATCCTGAGGGGAGGGCCAAAAACATTCAGTACTTC	CASSHPEGRAKNIQYF
TRBJ1-2	-	TRBV20-1	once	TGCAGTGCTAGTTACGGGGGAGGCTACACCTTC	CSASYGGGYTF
TRBJ1-5	TRBD1	TRBV11-3	-	TGTGCCAGCAGGAATCGAGACAGGGGGCTCGGGGAGCCCCAGCATTTT	CASRNRDRGLGEPQHF
TRBJ2-1	TRBD1	TRBV5-6	-	TGTGCCAGCAGCTGGGGGACAGTAGGCTCCTACAATGAGCAGTTCTTC	CASSWGTVGSYNEQFF
TRBJ2-7	-	TRBV28	once	TGTGCCAGCAGAATCCGGGAGACAGGGTTTTACGAGCAGTACTTC	CASRIRETGFYEQYF
TRBJ1-1	TRBD1	TRBV5-4	once	TGTGCCAGCAGCTCCCTACTAGGGACAGGGGGTAACACTGAAGCTTTCTTT	CASSSLLGTGGNTEAFF
TRBJ2-1	-	TRBV11-3	-	TGTGCCAGCAGCCACCGGGACAACAATGAGCAGTTCTTC	CASSHRDNNEQFF
TRBJ2-5	-	TRBV5-1	-	TGCGCCAGCAGCGATCGGAGGGGTAATCAAGAGACCCAGTACTTC	CASSDRRGNQETQYF
TRBJ1-4	-	TRBV13	-	TGTGCCAGCAGCGCACAGGGTGCAACTAATGAAAAACTGTTTTTT	CASSAQGATNEKLFF
TRBJ2-7	TRBD2	TRBV30	-	TGTGCCTGGGGACTAGCGGGAGACTACGAGCAGTACTTC	CAWGLAGDYEQYF
TRBJ1-4	-	TRBV6-5	-	TGTGCCAGCAGCTCAATCCCCCCGAAGGGGGAAAAACTGTTTTTT	CASSSIPPKGEKLFF
TRBJ2-3	-	TRBV27	-	TGTGCCACCAGGAACTCGGGGAGCACAGATACGCAGTATTTT	CATRNSGSTDTQYF
TRBJ1-5	-	TRBV4-1	-	TGCGCCAGCAGCCGAGGAGGTCTGTACAATCAGCCCCAGCATTTT	CASSRGGLYNQPQHF
TRBJ1-1	-	TRBV5-5	-	TGTGCCAGCAGCTTGGCCACAAACACTGAAGCTTTCTTT	CASSLATNTEAFF
TRBJ1-2	TRBD1	TRBV7-8	-	TGTGCCAGCAGCTCCGGGACAGCGGACCTCTATGGCTACACCTTC	CASSSGTADLYGYTF
TRBJ2-5	TRBD2	TRBV7-2	-	TGTGCCAGCAGCTTGGCGACTAGCGGGAGTCGGGAGACCCAGTACTTC	CASSLATSGSRETQYF